These 3 T cell receptor beta chains originate from one sample sequenced in a study of T cells in Graves' hyperthyroidism and ophthalmopathy. TCR beta CDR3 regions were amplified from RNA transcripts. First-round RT-PCR of the TCR CDR3 relied on the HTBI primer set. TCRdb redid the calling of the multiplex PCR reads with MiXCR, one entry per CDR3 protein. Among some 320,000 distinct CDR3 sequences, around 15% were seen once, and the ten largest hold almost 35%. The sample comprised blood. The receptors shown here come from a woman between 35 and 50 years old with Graves' ophthalmopathy.

This clonotype was seen more than once but under ten times. The chain couples TRBV6-1 to TRBJ2-1; tentative D call: TRBD1 (5 bases). This CDR3 spans 14 amino acids. Germline V CDR1 and CDR2: MNHNS, SASEGT. Trimming stripped 8 bases from V and 4 bases from J, with 15 bases between. The CDR3 protein is CASGVGAAYNEQFF. The CDR3 DNA follows: TGTGCCAGCGGGGTAGGGGCGGCGTACAATGAGCAGTTCTTC.

This chain connects TRBV29-1 to TRBJ2-7; D is unresolved. Germline V CDR1 and CDR2: SQVTM, ANQGSEA. The CDR3 runs 12 residues. V lost 4 bases and J lost 2, with 9 bases in between. The CDR3 loop is CSVVEGTYEQYF. CDR3 in DNA: TGCAGCGTTGTAGAAGGAACCTACGAGCAGTACTTC.

This clonotype was detected ten times or more. This chain links TRBV6-1 with TRBJ2-2; 7 nucleotides agree with TRBD1. The V gene end was trimmed by 6 bases and the J gene end by 3 bases; junction bases not matched to a gene: 7. Germline CDR1 MNHNS, CDR2 SASEGT. The CDR3 is 15 amino acids. The CDR3: CASRVRDSYTGELFF. In DNA form, the CDR3 reads TGTGCCAGCAGAGTCCGGGACAGCTACACCGGGGAGCTGTTTTTT.